This T cell receptor beta chain was captured by sequencing in a study of blood T cell repertoires in COVID-19. The wider study: Sites across the United States, Italy and Spain contributed samples from acute and convalescent COVID-19. PBMCs, B-cell-depleted T cells, or T cells were the source of the cDNA or gDNA that made up the material.

In the authors' methods: Estimates of nucleated cell counts were drawn from the amplification of reference gene primers. The repertoire was sequenced with immunoSEQ multiplex PCR; TCRdb's copy has only in-frame clones and lacks some. From that table come the V and J calls and clone size; the DNA was used to work out D and trimming. The sample yields hundreds of thousands of clones, over 65% seen once. V lost 6 bases to trimming and J lost 2 bases, with 16 bases between them. This CDR3 has 15 residues. The sequenced sample was peripheral blood. The TCR comes from a woman older than 75 with acute or convalescent COVID-19. The chain links TRBV5-3 to TRBJ2-3; maybe TRBD2 (6 bases). TRBV5-3 is sorted into the ORF group, with uncertain function. The CDR3 sequence: CARTPGGQDTDTQYF. CDR3 DNA sequence: TGTGCCAGAACCCCTGGAGGGCAAGACACAGATACGCAGTATTTT.